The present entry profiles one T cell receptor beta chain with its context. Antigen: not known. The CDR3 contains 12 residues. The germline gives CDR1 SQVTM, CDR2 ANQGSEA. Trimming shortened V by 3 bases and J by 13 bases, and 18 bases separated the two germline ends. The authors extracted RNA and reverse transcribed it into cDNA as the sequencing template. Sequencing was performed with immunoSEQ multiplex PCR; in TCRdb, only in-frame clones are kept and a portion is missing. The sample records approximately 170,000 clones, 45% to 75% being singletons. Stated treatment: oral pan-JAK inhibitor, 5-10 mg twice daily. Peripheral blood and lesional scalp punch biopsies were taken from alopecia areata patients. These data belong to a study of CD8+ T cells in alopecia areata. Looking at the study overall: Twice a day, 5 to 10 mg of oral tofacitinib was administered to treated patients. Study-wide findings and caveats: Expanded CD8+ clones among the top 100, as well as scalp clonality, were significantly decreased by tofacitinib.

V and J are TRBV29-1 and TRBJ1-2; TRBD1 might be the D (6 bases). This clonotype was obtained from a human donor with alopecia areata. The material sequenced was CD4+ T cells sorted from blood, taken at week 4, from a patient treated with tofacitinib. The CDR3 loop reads CSVEEEGGGPTF. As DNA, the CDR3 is TGCAGCGTTGAGGAGGAGGGCGGGGGCCCCACCTTC. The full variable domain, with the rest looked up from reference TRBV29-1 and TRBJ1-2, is SAVISQKPSRDICQRGTSLTIQCQVDSQVTMMFWYRQQPGQSLTLIATANQGSEATYESGFVIDKFPISRPNLTFSTLTVSNMSPEDSSIYLCSVEEEGGGPTFGSGTRLTVV.